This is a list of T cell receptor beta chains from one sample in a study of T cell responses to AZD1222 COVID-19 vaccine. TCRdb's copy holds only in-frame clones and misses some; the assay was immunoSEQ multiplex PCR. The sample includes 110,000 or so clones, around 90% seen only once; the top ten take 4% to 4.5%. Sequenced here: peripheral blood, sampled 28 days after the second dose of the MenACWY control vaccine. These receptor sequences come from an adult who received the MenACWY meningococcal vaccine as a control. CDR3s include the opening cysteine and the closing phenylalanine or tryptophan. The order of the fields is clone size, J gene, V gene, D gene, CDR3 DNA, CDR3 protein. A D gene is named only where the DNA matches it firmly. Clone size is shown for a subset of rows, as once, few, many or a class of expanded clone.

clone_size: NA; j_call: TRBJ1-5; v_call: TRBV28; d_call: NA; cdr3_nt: TGTGCCAGCAGTTACCCGGGCGGGGCAGGACCACAGCCCCAGCATTTT; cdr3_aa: CASSYPGGAGPQPQHF
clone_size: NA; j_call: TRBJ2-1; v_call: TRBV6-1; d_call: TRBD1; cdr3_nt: TGTGCCAGCAGTGATGGGGACAGTGACAATGAGCAGTTCTTC; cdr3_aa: CASSDGDSDNEQFF
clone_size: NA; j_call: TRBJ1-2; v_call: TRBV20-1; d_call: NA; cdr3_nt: TGCAGTGCCAGTTTGTGGACCGTAGGCTACACCTTC; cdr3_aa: CSASLWTVGYTF
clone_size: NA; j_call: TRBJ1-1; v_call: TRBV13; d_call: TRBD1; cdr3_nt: TGTGCCAGCAGCCCCAGCCGCGGACAGGTTTCCATGAACACTGAAGCTTTCTTT; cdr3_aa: CASSPSRGQVSMNTEAFF
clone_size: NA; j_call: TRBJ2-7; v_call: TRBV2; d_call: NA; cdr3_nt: TGTGCCAGGCAAGGGGGGGCGAAGGCCGAGCAGTACTTC; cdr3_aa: CARQGGAKAEQYF
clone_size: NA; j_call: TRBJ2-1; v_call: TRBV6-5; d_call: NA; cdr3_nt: TGTGCCAGCAGGAAAGCGGGCTCCGGAGACAATGAGCAGTTCTTC; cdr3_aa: CASRKAGSGDNEQFF
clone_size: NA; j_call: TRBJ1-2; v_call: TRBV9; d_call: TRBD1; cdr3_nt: TGTGCCAGCAGCGGAAACAGGGGGCTGGTGAACTATGGCTACACCTTC; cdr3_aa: CASSGNRGLVNYGYTF
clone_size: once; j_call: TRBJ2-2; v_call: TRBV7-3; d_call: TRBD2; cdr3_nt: TGTGCCAGCAGTCACCCGACTAGCAGCGGCACCGGGGAGCTGTTTTTT; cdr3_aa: CASSHPTSSGTGELFF
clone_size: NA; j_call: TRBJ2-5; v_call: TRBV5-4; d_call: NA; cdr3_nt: TGTGCCAGCAGCTTGTACTATACCCAAGAGACCCAGTACTTC; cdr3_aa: CASSLYYTQETQYF
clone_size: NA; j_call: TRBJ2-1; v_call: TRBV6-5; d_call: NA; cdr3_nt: TGTGCCAGCAGTCCTCCCAGAGGGAGCAATGAGCAGTTCTTC; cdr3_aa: CASSPPRGSNEQFF
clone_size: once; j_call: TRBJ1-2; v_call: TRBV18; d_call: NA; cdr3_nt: TGTGCCAGCTCTGGGCAGCCTTCTAAAAACTATGGCTACACCTTC; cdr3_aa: CASSGQPSKNYGYTF
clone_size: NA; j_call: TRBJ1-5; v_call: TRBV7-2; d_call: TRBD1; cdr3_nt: TGTGCCAGCAGCTTAGTGGGACAGGGGACCAATCAGCCCCAGCATTTT; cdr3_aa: CASSLVGQGTNQPQHF
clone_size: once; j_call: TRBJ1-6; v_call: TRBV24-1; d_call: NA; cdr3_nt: TGTGTCACCAGTGATCGTCGACTTAATTCACCCCTCCACTTT; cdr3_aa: CVTSDRRLNSPLHF
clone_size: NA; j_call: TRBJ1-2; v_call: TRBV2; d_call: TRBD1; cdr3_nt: TGTGCCAGCATGGGACAGGGTCCCTATGGCTACACCTTC; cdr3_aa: CASMGQGPYGYTF
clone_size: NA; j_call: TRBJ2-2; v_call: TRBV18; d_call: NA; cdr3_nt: TGTGCCAGCTCAATGGACGGTATCGGGGAGCTGTTTTTT; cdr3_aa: CASSMDGIGELFF
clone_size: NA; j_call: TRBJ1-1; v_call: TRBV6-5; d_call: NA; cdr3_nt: TGTGCCAGCAGTTACTCGTTCAACACTGAAGCTTTCTTT; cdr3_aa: CASSYSFNTEAFF
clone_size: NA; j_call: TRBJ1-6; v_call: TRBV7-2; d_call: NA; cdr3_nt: TGTGCCACCCGGACAGCGTATAATTCACCCCTCCACTTT; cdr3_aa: CATRTAYNSPLHF
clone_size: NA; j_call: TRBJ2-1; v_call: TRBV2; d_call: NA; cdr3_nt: TGTGCCACCAGCGTAGGGCGCCCCCCCCGGGATGAGCAGTTCTTC; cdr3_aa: CATSVGRPPRDEQFF
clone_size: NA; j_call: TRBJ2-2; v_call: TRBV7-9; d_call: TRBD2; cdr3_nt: TGTGCCAGCAGCTCCGGACTAGCGGGAGTCTTGAAGGCCGGGGAGCTGTTTTTT; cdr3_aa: CASSSGLAGVLKAGELFF
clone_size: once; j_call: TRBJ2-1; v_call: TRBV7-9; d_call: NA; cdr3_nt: TGTGCCAGCAGCTTAGGCCAGTACAATGAGCAGTTCTTC; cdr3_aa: CASSLGQYNEQFF
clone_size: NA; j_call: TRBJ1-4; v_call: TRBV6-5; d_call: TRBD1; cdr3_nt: TGTGCCAGTAAACAGGGGGGCAATGAAAAACTGTTTTTT; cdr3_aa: CASKQGGNEKLFF
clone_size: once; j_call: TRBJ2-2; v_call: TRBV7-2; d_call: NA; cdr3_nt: TGTGCCAGCAGCTTAGGGCCCCGCGGGGAGCTGTTTTTT; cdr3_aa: CASSLGPRGELFF
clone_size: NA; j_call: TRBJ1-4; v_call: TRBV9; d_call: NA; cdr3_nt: TGTGCCAGCAGCGTAGACACTGGATCTAATCTGTTTTTT; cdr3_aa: CASSVDTGSNLFF
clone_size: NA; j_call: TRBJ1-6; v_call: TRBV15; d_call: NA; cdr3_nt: TGTGCCACCAGCAGAGGCCAAGAGGGACCCTATTCACCCCTCCACTTT; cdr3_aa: CATSRGQEGPYSPLHF
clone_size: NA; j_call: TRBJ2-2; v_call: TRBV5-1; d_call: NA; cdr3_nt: TGCGCCAGCAGGCCCGAGGGGAACCCCGGGGAGCTGTTTTTT; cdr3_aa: CASRPEGNPGELFF
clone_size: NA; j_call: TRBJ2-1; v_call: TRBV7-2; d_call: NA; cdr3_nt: TGTGCCAGCAGCTCCGCCAGGATCGATGAGCAGTTCTTC; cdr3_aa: CASSSARIDEQFF
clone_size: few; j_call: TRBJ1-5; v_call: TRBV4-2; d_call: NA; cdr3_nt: TGTGCCAGCAGCCAAGGATTGCGGTGGGGGCAAGGGGGCAATCAGCCCCAGCATTTT; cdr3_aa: CASSQGLRWGQGGNQPQHF
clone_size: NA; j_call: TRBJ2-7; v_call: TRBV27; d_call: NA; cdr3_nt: TGTGCCAGCACCCAAGGCCCCTCCTACGAGCAGTACTTC; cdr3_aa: CASTQGPSYEQYF
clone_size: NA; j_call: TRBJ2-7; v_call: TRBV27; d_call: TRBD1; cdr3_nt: TGTGCCAGCAGTCTGAAGGACAGGGGGCACGAGCAGTACTTC; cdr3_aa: CASSLKDRGHEQYF
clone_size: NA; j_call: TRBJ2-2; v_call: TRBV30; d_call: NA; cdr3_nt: TGTGCCTTAATAGGTGGACCCGGGTCCGGGGAGCTGTTTTTT; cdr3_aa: CALIGGPGSGELFF
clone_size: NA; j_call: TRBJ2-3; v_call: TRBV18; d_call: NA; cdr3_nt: TGTGCCAGCTCACGGGGGGCAGATACGCAGTATTTT; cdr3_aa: CASSRGADTQYF
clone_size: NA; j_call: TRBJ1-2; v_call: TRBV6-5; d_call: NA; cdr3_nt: TGCGCCAGCAGTTACAAGGGGATGGCTAACTATGGCTACACCTTC; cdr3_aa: CASSYKGMANYGYTF
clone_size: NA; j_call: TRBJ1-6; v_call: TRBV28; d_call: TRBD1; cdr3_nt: TGTGCCAGCAGGGCTATTGGGACAGGGTTTAATTCACCCCTCCACTTT; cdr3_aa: CASRAIGTGFNSPLHF
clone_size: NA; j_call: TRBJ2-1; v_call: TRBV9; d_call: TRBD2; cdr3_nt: TGTGCCAGCAGCGTAGTAGCTAGCGGGACCTACAATGAGCAGTTCTTC; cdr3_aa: CASSVVASGTYNEQFF
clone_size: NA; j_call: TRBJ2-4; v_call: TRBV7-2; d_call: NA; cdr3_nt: TGTGCCAGCAGCTTAGGTCTACCTACACGTATTCAGTACTTC; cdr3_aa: CASSLGLPTRIQYF
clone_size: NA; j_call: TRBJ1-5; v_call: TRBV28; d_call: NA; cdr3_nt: TGTGCCAGCAGTACAGCCCACCAGCCCCAGCATTTT; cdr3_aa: CASSTAHQPQHF
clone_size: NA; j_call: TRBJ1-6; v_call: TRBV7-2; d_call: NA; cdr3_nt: TGTGCCAGCAGCTTAGCGGACGGGAGCTCCTATAATTCACCCCTCCACTTT; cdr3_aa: CASSLADGSSYNSPLHF
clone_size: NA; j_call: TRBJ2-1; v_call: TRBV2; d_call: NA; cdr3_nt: TGTGCCAGCACTGGGACCCTATACAATGAGCAGTTCTTC; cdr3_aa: CASTGTLYNEQFF
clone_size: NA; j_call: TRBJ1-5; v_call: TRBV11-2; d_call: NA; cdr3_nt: TGTGCCAGCAGCTTAGATGCAGGGTCCAATCAGCCCCAGCATTTT; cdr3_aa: CASSLDAGSNQPQHF
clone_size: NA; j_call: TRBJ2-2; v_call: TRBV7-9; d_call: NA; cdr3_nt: TGTGCCAGCAGCGCATTGTGGGACCTACCGAACACCGGGGAGCTGTTTTTT; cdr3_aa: CASSALWDLPNTGELFF
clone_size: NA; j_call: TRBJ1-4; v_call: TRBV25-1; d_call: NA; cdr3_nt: TGTGCCAGCAGTGAATACGGCAGGGATAATGAAAAACTGTTTTTT; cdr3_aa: CASSEYGRDNEKLFF
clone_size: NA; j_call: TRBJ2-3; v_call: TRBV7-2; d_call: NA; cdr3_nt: TGTGCCAGCAGCTTAGGGACTATCAATACGCAGTATTTT; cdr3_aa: CASSLGTINTQYF
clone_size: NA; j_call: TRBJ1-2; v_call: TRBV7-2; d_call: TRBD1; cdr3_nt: TGTGCCAGCAGCCCCCGGACAGGGTATGGCTACACCTTC; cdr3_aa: CASSPRTGYGYTF
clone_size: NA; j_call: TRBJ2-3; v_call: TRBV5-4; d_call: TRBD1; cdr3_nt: TGTGCCAGCAGCTTGGACAGGGGAGTCACAGATACGCAGTATTTT; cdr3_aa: CASSLDRGVTDTQYF
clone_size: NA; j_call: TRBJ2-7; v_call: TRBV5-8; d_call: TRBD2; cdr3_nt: TGTGCCAGCAGCGACAACCTGAGGACTAGCGGCTCCTACGAGCAGTACTTC; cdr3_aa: CASSDNLRTSGSYEQYF
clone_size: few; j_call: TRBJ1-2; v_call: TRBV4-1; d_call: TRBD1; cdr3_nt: TGCGCCAGCAGCCACCCCGGACAGGGACACTATGGCTACACCTTC; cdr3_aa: CASSHPGQGHYGYTF
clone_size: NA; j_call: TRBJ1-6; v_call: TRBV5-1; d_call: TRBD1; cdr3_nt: TGCGCCAGCAGCCAATACGGACAGGGGAGTTATTCACCCCTCCACTTT; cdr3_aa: CASSQYGQGSYSPLHF
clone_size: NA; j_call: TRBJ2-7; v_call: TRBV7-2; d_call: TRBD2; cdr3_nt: TGTGCCAGCAGCCCCGGGACTAGCGGGCCGTCCTACGAGCAGTACTTC; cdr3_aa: CASSPGTSGPSYEQYF
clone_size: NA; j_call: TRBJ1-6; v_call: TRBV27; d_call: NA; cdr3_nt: TGTGCCAGCAGTTTAGGGCGGTATAATTCACCCCTCCACTTT; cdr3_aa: CASSLGRYNSPLHF
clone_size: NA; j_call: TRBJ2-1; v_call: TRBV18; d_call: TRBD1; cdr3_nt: TGTGCCAGCTCACCACGGGGGACAGCGACGGCCAATGAGCAGTTCTTC; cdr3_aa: CASSPRGTATANEQFF
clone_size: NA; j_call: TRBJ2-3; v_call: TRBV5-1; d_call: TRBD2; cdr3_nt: TGCGCCAGCAGCATCAGCGGGAGTGGTACGCAGTATTTT; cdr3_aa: CASSISGSGTQYF
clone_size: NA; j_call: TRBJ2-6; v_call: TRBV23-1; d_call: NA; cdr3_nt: TGCGCCAGCAGTCCACGCCAGATGGGGTCTGGGGCCAACGTCCTGACTTTC; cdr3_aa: CASSPRQMGSGANVLTF
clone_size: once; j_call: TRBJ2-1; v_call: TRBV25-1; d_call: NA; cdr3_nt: TGTGCCAGCAGTGCCCTAGCGTTTAGCTCCTACAATGAGCAGTTCTTC; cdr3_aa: CASSALAFSSYNEQFF